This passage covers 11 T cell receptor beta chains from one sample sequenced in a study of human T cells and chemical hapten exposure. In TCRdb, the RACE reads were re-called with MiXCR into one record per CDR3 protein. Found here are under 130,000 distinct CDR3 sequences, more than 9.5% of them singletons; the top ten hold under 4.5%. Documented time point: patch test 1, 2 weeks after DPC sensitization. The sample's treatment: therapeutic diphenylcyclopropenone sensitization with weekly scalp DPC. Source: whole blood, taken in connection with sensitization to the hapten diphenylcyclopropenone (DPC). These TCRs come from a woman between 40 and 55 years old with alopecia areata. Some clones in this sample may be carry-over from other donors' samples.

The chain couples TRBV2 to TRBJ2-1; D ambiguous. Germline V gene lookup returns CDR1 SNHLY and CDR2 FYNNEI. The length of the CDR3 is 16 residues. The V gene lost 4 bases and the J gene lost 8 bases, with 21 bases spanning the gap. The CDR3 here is CASSAASSSTLDEQFF. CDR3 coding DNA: TGTGCCAGCAGTGCAGCTTCGAGCAGTACCCTGGATGAGCAGTTCTTC.

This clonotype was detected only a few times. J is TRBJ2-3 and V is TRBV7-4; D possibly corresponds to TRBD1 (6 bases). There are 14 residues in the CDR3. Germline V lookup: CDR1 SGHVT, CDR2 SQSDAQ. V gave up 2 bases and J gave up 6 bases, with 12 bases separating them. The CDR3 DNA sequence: TGTGCCAGCAGCTTACCGACAGGCTGTGATACGCAGTATTTT. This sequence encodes CASSLPTGCDTQYF.

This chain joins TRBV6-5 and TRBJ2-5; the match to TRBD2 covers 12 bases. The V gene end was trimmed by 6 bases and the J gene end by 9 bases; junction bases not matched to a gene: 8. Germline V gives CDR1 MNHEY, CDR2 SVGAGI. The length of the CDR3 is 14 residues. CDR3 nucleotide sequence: TGTGCCAGCAGACCCACTAGCGGGGGGAGCTCCCAGTACTTC. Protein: CASRPTSGGSSQYF.

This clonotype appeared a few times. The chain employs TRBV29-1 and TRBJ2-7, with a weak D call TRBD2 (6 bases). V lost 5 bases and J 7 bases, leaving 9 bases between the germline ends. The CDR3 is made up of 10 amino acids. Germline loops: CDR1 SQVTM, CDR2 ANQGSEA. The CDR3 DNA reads TGCAGCGTTTGGGGGGTTGAGCAGTACTTC. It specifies CSVWGVEQYF.

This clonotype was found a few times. The CDR3 sequence is CASTSAGEVGEQYF. The CDR3 DNA is TGCGCCAGCACTTCAGCGGGAGAGGTGGGGGAGCAGTACTTC. The chain employs TRBV5-1 and TRBJ2-7; 8 bases line up with TRBD2. The CDR3 totals 14 residues. V was clipped by 6 bases and J by 7 bases; unmatched bases: 12. Germline assignment: CDR1 SGHRS and CDR2 YFSETQ.

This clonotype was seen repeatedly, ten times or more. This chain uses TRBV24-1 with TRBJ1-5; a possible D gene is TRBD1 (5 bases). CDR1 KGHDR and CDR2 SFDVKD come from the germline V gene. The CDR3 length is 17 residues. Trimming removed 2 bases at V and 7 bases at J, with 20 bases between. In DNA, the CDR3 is TGTGCCACCAGTGATTCCCCGCTGCGGGGGACTGGGCAGCCCCAGCATTTT. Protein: CATSDSPLRGTGQPQHF.

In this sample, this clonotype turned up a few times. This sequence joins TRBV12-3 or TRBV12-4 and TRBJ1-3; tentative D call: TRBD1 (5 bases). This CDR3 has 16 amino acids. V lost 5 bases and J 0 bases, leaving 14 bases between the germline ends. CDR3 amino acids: CASSPLRGSSGNTIYF. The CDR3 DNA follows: TGTGCCAGCAGTCCTCTCCGGGGCAGCTCTGGAAACACCATATATTTT.

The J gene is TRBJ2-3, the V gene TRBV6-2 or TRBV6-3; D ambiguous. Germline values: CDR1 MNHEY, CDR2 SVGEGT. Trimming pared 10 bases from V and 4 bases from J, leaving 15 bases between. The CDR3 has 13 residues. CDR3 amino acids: CATLSATADTQYF. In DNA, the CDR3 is TGTGCCACCCTCTCGGCTACCGCAGATACGCAGTATTTT.

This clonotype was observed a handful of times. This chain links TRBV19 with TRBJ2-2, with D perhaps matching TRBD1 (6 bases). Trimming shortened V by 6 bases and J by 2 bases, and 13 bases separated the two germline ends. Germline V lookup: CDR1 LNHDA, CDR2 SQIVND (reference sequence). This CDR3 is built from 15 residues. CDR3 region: CASSNQGTNTGELFF. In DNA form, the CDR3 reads TGTGCCAGTAGCAACCAGGGGACCAACACCGGGGAGCTGTTTTTT.

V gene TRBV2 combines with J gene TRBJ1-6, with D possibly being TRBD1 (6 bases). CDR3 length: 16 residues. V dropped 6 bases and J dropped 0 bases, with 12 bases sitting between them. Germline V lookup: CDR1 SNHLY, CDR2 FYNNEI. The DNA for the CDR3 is TGTGCCAGCAGCCCCGGACAGAGCTCCTATAATTCACCCCTCCACTTT. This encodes CASSPGQSSYNSPLHF. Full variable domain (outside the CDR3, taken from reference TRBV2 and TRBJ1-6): EPEVTQTPSHQVTQMGQEVILRCVPISNHLYFYWYRQILGQKVEFLVSFYNNEISEKSEIFDDQFSVERPDGSNFTLKIRSTKLEDSAMYFCASSPGQSSYNSPLHFGNGTRLTVT.

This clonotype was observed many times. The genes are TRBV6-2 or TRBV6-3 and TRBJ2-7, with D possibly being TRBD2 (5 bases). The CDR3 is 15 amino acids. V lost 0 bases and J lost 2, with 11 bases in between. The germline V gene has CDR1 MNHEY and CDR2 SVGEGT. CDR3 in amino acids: CASSYSSGLTYEQYF. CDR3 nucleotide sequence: TGTGCCAGCAGTTACTCGTCGGGATTAACCTACGAGCAGTACTTC.